These T cell receptor beta chains were read from a single sample in a study of vaccination and CD4 T cells after COVID-19. Each CDR3 protein is one row after TCRdb ran MiXCR on the PCR reads. The sample records approximately 16,000 distinct CDR3 sequences, more than 65% being singletons. Which antigens these TCRs recognize remains unknown. Sequences were obtained from CD4+ T cells from blood, cultured in vitro. The receptors come from a human donor who had recovered from COVID-19. CDR3s include the opening cysteine and the closing phenylalanine or tryptophan. Each record gives: D gene, clone size, J gene, V gene, CDR3 DNA, CDR3 protein. D genes are given only for firm matches. Size values are once, few and many counts, or a class for expanded clones, and some rows have none.

d_gene: .
abundance: .
j_gene: TRBJ2-2
v_gene: TRBV21-1
CDR3nt: TGTGCCAGCAGCTACCGTCCGAACACCGGGGAGCTGTTTTTT
CDR3aa: CASSYRPNTGELFF

d_gene: TRBD1
abundance: .
j_gene: TRBJ1-6
v_gene: TRBV6-5
CDR3nt: TGTGCCAGCAGTTACTCGACAGGGAAGCGATCACCCCTCCACTTT
CDR3aa: CASSYSTGKRSPLHF

d_gene: .
abundance: .
j_gene: TRBJ1-6
v_gene: TRBV6-2/TRBV6-3
CDR3nt: TGTGCCAGCAGTCCAGGAACGCCCTATAATTCACCCCTCCACTTT
CDR3aa: CASSPGTPYNSPLHF

d_gene: .
abundance: .
j_gene: TRBJ1-2
v_gene: TRBV7-2
CDR3nt: TGTGCCAGCAGCTTAGGTCCAGCAAACTATGGCTACACCTTC
CDR3aa: CASSLGPANYGYTF

d_gene: .
abundance: .
j_gene: TRBJ1-1
v_gene: TRBV19
CDR3nt: TGTGCCAGTAGTATTCGAGGGTCGAACACTGAAGCTTTCTTT
CDR3aa: CASSIRGSNTEAFF

d_gene: .
abundance: .
j_gene: TRBJ1-2
v_gene: TRBV5-3
CDR3nt: TGTGCCAGAAGCCCCCACCAGGGCCCACCGTCGTTTGGCTACACCTTC
CDR3aa: CARSPHQGPPSFGYTF

d_gene: .
abundance: .
j_gene: TRBJ1-1
v_gene: TRBV7-2
CDR3nt: TGTGCCAGCAGCTTAGACAGATTGAACACTGAAGCTTTCTTT
CDR3aa: CASSLDRLNTEAFF

d_gene: TRBD2
abundance: .
j_gene: TRBJ2-7
v_gene: TRBV11-2
CDR3nt: TGTGCCAGCAGCTTATCTGCTAGCGGGAGCTCCTACGAGCAGTACTTC
CDR3aa: CASSLSASGSSYEQYF

d_gene: TRBD1
abundance: .
j_gene: TRBJ1-2
v_gene: TRBV27
CDR3nt: TGTGCCAGCCGACAGGGTGTCTCATATGGCTACACCTTC
CDR3aa: CASRQGVSYGYTF

d_gene: .
abundance: .
j_gene: TRBJ2-3
v_gene: TRBV10-1
CDR3nt: TGCGCCAGCAGTGATGGGTACCTCACAGATACGCAGTATTTT
CDR3aa: CASSDGYLTDTQYF

d_gene: .
abundance: .
j_gene: TRBJ2-7
v_gene: TRBV2
CDR3nt: TGTGCCAGCAGTGCGGTAAAGGGTCCCTACGAGCAGTACTTC
CDR3aa: CASSAVKGPYEQYF

d_gene: .
abundance: .
j_gene: TRBJ1-1
v_gene: TRBV7-9
CDR3nt: TGTGCCAGCAGCTCTGTCTCCATAGCGGGGACGAGTAACACTGAAGCTTTCTTT
CDR3aa: CASSSVSIAGTSNTEAFF

d_gene: TRBD1
abundance: few
j_gene: TRBJ2-3
v_gene: TRBV20-1
CDR3nt: TGCAGTGCTAGAGCCAGGACAGGGTCGAGCACAGATACGCAGTATTTT
CDR3aa: CSARARTGSSTDTQYF

d_gene: .
abundance: .
j_gene: TRBJ1-2
v_gene: TRBV7-2
CDR3nt: TGTGCCAGCAGCCCGGGGCTTCGACGGGGCTATGGCTACACCTTC
CDR3aa: CASSPGLRRGYGYTF

d_gene: .
abundance: .
j_gene: TRBJ2-1
v_gene: TRBV12-3/TRBV12-4
CDR3nt: TGTGCCAGCAGTCAGCACAATGAGCAGTTCTTC
CDR3aa: CASSQHNEQFF

d_gene: .
abundance: .
j_gene: TRBJ2-3
v_gene: TRBV24-1
CDR3nt: TGTGCCACCAGTGATCCGTCGACCTTTCGCACAGATACGCAGTATTTT
CDR3aa: CATSDPSTFRTDTQYF

d_gene: .
abundance: few
j_gene: TRBJ1-5
v_gene: TRBV2
CDR3nt: TGTGCCAGCAGTGGCAAGGGGCGGGGCAATCAGCCCCAGCATTTT
CDR3aa: CASSGKGRGNQPQHF

d_gene: .
abundance: .
j_gene: TRBJ2-1
v_gene: TRBV12-3/TRBV12-4
CDR3nt: TGTGCCAGCAGCCCTCGGAATGAGCAGTTCTTC
CDR3aa: CASSPRNEQFF

d_gene: TRBD1
abundance: .
j_gene: TRBJ1-1
v_gene: TRBV10-3
CDR3nt: TGTGCCATCAGTAGGACAGGGCCGGGCACTGAAGCTTTCTTT
CDR3aa: CAISRTGPGTEAFF

d_gene: .
abundance: .
j_gene: TRBJ1-3
v_gene: TRBV6-2/TRBV6-3
CDR3nt: TGTGCCAGCACCTTTGGCCGATACTCTGGAAACACCATATATTTT
CDR3aa: CASTFGRYSGNTIYF

d_gene: TRBD1
abundance: .
j_gene: TRBJ1-1
v_gene: TRBV10-2
CDR3nt: TGCGCCACCCAGAGGGGACAGACGGTTACGAACACTGAAGCTTTCTTT
CDR3aa: CATQRGQTVTNTEAFF

d_gene: .
abundance: .
j_gene: TRBJ2-2
v_gene: TRBV25-1
CDR3nt: TGTGCCAGCAGCAGGGTTCTCAACACCGGGGAGCTGTTTTTT
CDR3aa: CASSRVLNTGELFF

d_gene: .
abundance: .
j_gene: TRBJ1-2
v_gene: TRBV6-1
CDR3nt: TGTGCCAGCAGTGAACTAGGACAGTTTTTCTATGGCTACACCTTC
CDR3aa: CASSELGQFFYGYTF

d_gene: TRBD2
abundance: once
j_gene: TRBJ2-5
v_gene: TRBV9
CDR3nt: TGTGCCAGCAGCTCTAGAGGGCGGGGGGGCATCGGGACCCAGTACTTC
CDR3aa: CASSSRGRGGIGTQYF

d_gene: .
abundance: .
j_gene: TRBJ1-2
v_gene: TRBV6-2/TRBV6-3
CDR3nt: TGTGCCAGCAGTCCGGGACTTGAGGATGGCTACACCTTC
CDR3aa: CASSPGLEDGYTF

d_gene: .
abundance: .
j_gene: TRBJ1-5
v_gene: TRBV19
CDR3nt: TGTGCCAGTAGTCAACAGCCAGATCAGCCCCAGCATTTT
CDR3aa: CASSQQPDQPQHF

d_gene: TRBD1
abundance: once
j_gene: TRBJ1-1
v_gene: TRBV2
CDR3nt: TGTGCCAGCAGTCCCCGGGGACAGGAAGGCACTGAAGCTTTCTTT
CDR3aa: CASSPRGQEGTEAFF

d_gene: TRBD1
abundance: .
j_gene: TRBJ1-6
v_gene: TRBV20-1
CDR3nt: TGCAGTGCTGGACAGGGGGACGAATCACCCCTCCACTTT
CDR3aa: CSAGQGDESPLHF

d_gene: TRBD2
abundance: few
j_gene: TRBJ2-1
v_gene: TRBV7-2
CDR3nt: TGTGCCAGCAGCTCGGGACTAGCGGGGGGTTACAATGAGCAGTTCTTC
CDR3aa: CASSSGLAGGYNEQFF